Listed below are T cell receptor beta chains from one sample, sequenced in a study of early T cells in non-severe SARS-CoV-2 infection. TCRdb recomputed calls from the 5' RACE reads with MiXCR, one row per CDR3 protein. The table includes about 92,000 distinct CDR3 sequences, 13% to 15% detected once. The sample was whole blood. These receptor sequences come from an adult who was a healthcare worker with PCR-confirmed SARS-CoV-2 infection or an uninfected control (not recorded which). Each CDR3 is given with its conserved first and last residue. D genes are given only for firm matches. Rows give clone size only sometimes, using once, few, many, or a class for an expanded clone.

clone_size: -
v_call: TRBV20-1
d_call: TRBD1
j_call: TRBJ1-4
cdr3_nt: TGCAGTGCTCCCCCGGACAGGGTGAATGAAAAACTGTTTTTT
cdr3_aa: CSAPPDRVNEKLFF

clone_size: few
v_call: TRBV7-9
d_call: TRBD1
j_call: TRBJ1-2
cdr3_nt: TGTGCCAGCAGTACCGCGGGACAGGGGGCGGATGGCTACACCTTC
cdr3_aa: CASSTAGQGADGYTF

clone_size: -
v_call: TRBV29-1
d_call: TRBD1
j_call: TRBJ1-4
cdr3_nt: TGCAGCGCTTCCTGGGACAGAGATGAAAAACTGTTTTTT
cdr3_aa: CSASWDRDEKLFF

clone_size: -
v_call: TRBV29-1
d_call: -
j_call: TRBJ2-7
cdr3_nt: TGCAGCGTTGCCCCGACAGGGACTTCCTACGAGCAGTACTTC
cdr3_aa: CSVAPTGTSYEQYF

clone_size: few
v_call: TRBV6-5
d_call: -
j_call: TRBJ1-2
cdr3_nt: TGTGCCAGCAGTTACTTCGACAGGCAAACTGGCTACACCTTC
cdr3_aa: CASSYFDRQTGYTF

clone_size: few
v_call: TRBV2
d_call: TRBD2
j_call: TRBJ2-7
cdr3_nt: TGTGCCAGCAGTGTGCTAGCGGGGGGGCGCGAGCAGTACTTC
cdr3_aa: CASSVLAGGREQYF

clone_size: many
v_call: TRBV14
d_call: TRBD2
j_call: TRBJ2-2
cdr3_nt: TGTGCCAGCAGCCAAGATCTTACTAGCGGGGGCGAATCGAACACCGGGGAGCTGTTTTTT
cdr3_aa: CASSQDLTSGGESNTGELFF

clone_size: few
v_call: TRBV24-1
d_call: TRBD2
j_call: TRBJ2-5
cdr3_nt: TGTGCCACCAGTGATTGGACTAGCAAATTTGAGACCCAGTACTTC
cdr3_aa: CATSDWTSKFETQYF

clone_size: few
v_call: TRBV7-8
d_call: TRBD1
j_call: TRBJ2-2
cdr3_nt: TGTGCCAGCAGCTCAGTTCCGGGACAGGGAACCGGGGAGCTGTTTTTT
cdr3_aa: CASSSVPGQGTGELFF

clone_size: -
v_call: TRBV24-1
d_call: -
j_call: TRBJ1-2
cdr3_nt: TGTGCCACCAGTGAGTCCGGACCTCCCCTCTATGGCTACACCTTC
cdr3_aa: CATSESGPPLYGYTF

clone_size: -
v_call: TRBV12-3/TRBV12-4
d_call: -
j_call: TRBJ1-3
cdr3_nt: TGTGCCACTGGGCGACTCAGGGGAGATGGTCACTCTGGAAACACCATATATTTT
cdr3_aa: CATGRLRGDGHSGNTIYF

clone_size: few
v_call: TRBV7-9
d_call: -
j_call: TRBJ2-7
cdr3_nt: TGTGCCAGCAGCGCGGACAAATCCTACGAGCAGTACTTC
cdr3_aa: CASSADKSYEQYF

clone_size: few
v_call: TRBV29-1
d_call: -
j_call: TRBJ1-1
cdr3_nt: TGCAGCGTTGAAGGCACCTACACTGAAGCTTTCTTT
cdr3_aa: CSVEGTYTEAFF

clone_size: few
v_call: TRBV16
d_call: -
j_call: TRBJ2-7
cdr3_nt: TGTGCCAGCAGCAAAGGACAGAGCTACTACGAGCAGTACTTC
cdr3_aa: CASSKGQSYYEQYF

clone_size: -
v_call: TRBV3-1
d_call: -
j_call: TRBJ2-7
cdr3_nt: TGTGCCAGCAGCCAAGATGCCCCTAGACAGATTCCCTACGAGCAGTACTTC
cdr3_aa: CASSQDAPRQIPYEQYF

clone_size: -
v_call: TRBV25-1
d_call: -
j_call: TRBJ2-2
cdr3_nt: TGTGCCAGCAGCAGAACGAACACCGGGGAGCTGTTTTTT
cdr3_aa: CASSRTNTGELFF

clone_size: -
v_call: TRBV20-1
d_call: -
j_call: TRBJ1-2
cdr3_nt: TGCAGTGCTGCGACAGAAGCTAACTATGGCTACACCTTC
cdr3_aa: CSAATEANYGYTF

clone_size: few
v_call: TRBV28
d_call: -
j_call: TRBJ1-2
cdr3_nt: TGTGCCAGCAGTTACTCTACTAGGGATGGCTACACCTTC
cdr3_aa: CASSYSTRDGYTF

clone_size: few
v_call: TRBV11-2
d_call: TRBD1
j_call: TRBJ1-6
cdr3_nt: TGTGCCAGCAGCCCAGGGACAGGGGACTATAATTCACCCCTCCACTTT
cdr3_aa: CASSPGTGDYNSPLHF

clone_size: -
v_call: TRBV12-3/TRBV12-4
d_call: -
j_call: TRBJ2-2
cdr3_nt: TGTGCCACCCCCTACTCCACCGGGGAGCTGTTTTTT
cdr3_aa: CATPYSTGELFF

clone_size: many
v_call: TRBV7-8
d_call: -
j_call: TRBJ2-3
cdr3_nt: TGTGCCACCATCGGGGGACGATTCACAGATACGCAGTATTTT
cdr3_aa: CATIGGRFTDTQYF

clone_size: few
v_call: TRBV5-1
d_call: -
j_call: TRBJ2-3
cdr3_nt: TGCGCCAGCAGCTTCGCTGGGGGGTGGACAGATACGCAGTATTTT
cdr3_aa: CASSFAGGWTDTQYF

clone_size: -
v_call: TRBV2
d_call: -
j_call: TRBJ2-7
cdr3_nt: TGTGCCAGCAGTGATTCACAGAACTACGAGCAGTACTTC
cdr3_aa: CASSDSQNYEQYF

clone_size: -
v_call: TRBV10-3
d_call: -
j_call: TRBJ2-7
cdr3_nt: TGTGCCATCAGTGAGTCAGACTACGAGCAGTACTTC
cdr3_aa: CAISESDYEQYF

clone_size: many
v_call: TRBV11-2
d_call: -
j_call: TRBJ1-2
cdr3_nt: TGTGCCAGCAGCCACTATTCAAAGGGGCCCCTTAACTATGGCTACACCTTC
cdr3_aa: CASSHYSKGPLNYGYTF

clone_size: many
v_call: TRBV5-8
d_call: -
j_call: TRBJ2-7
cdr3_nt: TGTGCCAGCAGCTTGGCCGGTTCCGGAACCTACGAGCAGTACTTC
cdr3_aa: CASSLAGSGTYEQYF

clone_size: few
v_call: TRBV5-1
d_call: -
j_call: TRBJ1-4
cdr3_nt: TGCGCCAGCAGCCTCCAAGCAGGGAGCGGTCATGAAAAACTGTTTTTT
cdr3_aa: CASSLQAGSGHEKLFF

clone_size: -
v_call: TRBV6-5
d_call: -
j_call: TRBJ2-2
cdr3_nt: TGTGCCAGCAGTTATTGGGGGAACACCGGGGAGCTGTTTTTT
cdr3_aa: CASSYWGNTGELFF

clone_size: few
v_call: TRBV29-1
d_call: -
j_call: TRBJ2-7
cdr3_nt: TGCAGCGCTGAGGGGTTTGAGGGGACCTACGAGCAGTACTTC
cdr3_aa: CSAEGFEGTYEQYF

clone_size: few
v_call: TRBV18
d_call: -
j_call: TRBJ2-7
cdr3_nt: TGTGCCAGCTCCGAGGGACGGGACTACGAGCAGTACTTC
cdr3_aa: CASSEGRDYEQYF

clone_size: many
v_call: TRBV14
d_call: -
j_call: TRBJ2-7
cdr3_nt: TGTGCCAGCAGCCCTGACGGAACCTACGAGCAGTACTTC
cdr3_aa: CASSPDGTYEQYF

clone_size: -
v_call: TRBV28
d_call: TRBD1
j_call: TRBJ2-7
cdr3_nt: TGTGCCAGCAGTTCAAGACAGGGGGCGCGGGAGCAGTACTTC
cdr3_aa: CASSSRQGAREQYF

clone_size: -
v_call: TRBV30
d_call: -
j_call: TRBJ2-2
cdr3_nt: TGTGCCTGGAGTACCAGGGCTTGGACCGGGGAGCTGTTTTTT
cdr3_aa: CAWSTRAWTGELFF

clone_size: few
v_call: TRBV27
d_call: -
j_call: TRBJ1-5
cdr3_nt: TGTGCCAGCAGTTTATATGCAGGAGGCAATCAGCCCCAGCATTTT
cdr3_aa: CASSLYAGGNQPQHF

clone_size: -
v_call: TRBV9
d_call: TRBD1
j_call: TRBJ1-1
cdr3_nt: TGTGCCAGCAGCCCCCGGGACAGGGGTAATACTGAAGCTTTCTTT
cdr3_aa: CASSPRDRGNTEAFF

clone_size: many
v_call: TRBV20-1
d_call: -
j_call: TRBJ2-3
cdr3_nt: TGCAGTGCTCGCTACATGGCTCTCACAGATACGCAGTATTTT
cdr3_aa: CSARYMALTDTQYF

clone_size: few
v_call: TRBV13
d_call: -
j_call: TRBJ1-2
cdr3_nt: TGTGCCAGCAGCTTATGGGGCAACTATGGCTACACCTTC
cdr3_aa: CASSLWGNYGYTF

clone_size: many
v_call: TRBV2
d_call: -
j_call: TRBJ2-7
cdr3_nt: TGTGCCAGCAGTGAAGTCAACGCAGTATCCACGAGGGGGGAGCAGTACTTC
cdr3_aa: CASSEVNAVSTRGEQYF

clone_size: -
v_call: TRBV20-1
d_call: -
j_call: TRBJ1-1
cdr3_nt: TGCAGTGCTAGAGTGGCAGGCAACACGTACCCTGAAGCTTTCTTT
cdr3_aa: CSARVAGNTYPEAFF

clone_size: -
v_call: TRBV12-3/TRBV12-4
d_call: -
j_call: TRBJ2-7
cdr3_nt: TGTGCCAGCAGCAGGGAGTACGAGCAGTACTTC
cdr3_aa: CASSREYEQYF

clone_size: many
v_call: TRBV3-1
d_call: -
j_call: TRBJ2-7
cdr3_nt: TGTGCCAGCAGCCAAGATCTCAGGGGCCCAACGAGCGAGCAGTACTTC
cdr3_aa: CASSQDLRGPTSEQYF

clone_size: -
v_call: TRBV2
d_call: TRBD2
j_call: TRBJ2-3
cdr3_nt: TGTGCCAGCAGTACTGCGCGGGGGTGGGATACGCAGTATTTT
cdr3_aa: CASSTARGWDTQYF

clone_size: few
v_call: TRBV4-1
d_call: -
j_call: TRBJ2-4
cdr3_nt: TGCGCCAGCAGCCAAGATAGTTGGACAGTTCTAGCCAAAAACATTCAGTACTTC
cdr3_aa: CASSQDSWTVLAKNIQYF

clone_size: many
v_call: TRBV7-9
d_call: -
j_call: TRBJ2-1
cdr3_nt: TGTGCCAGCAGCTTAGATCCGGGTATTGAGCAGTTCTTC
cdr3_aa: CASSLDPGIEQFF

clone_size: -
v_call: TRBV6-5
d_call: -
j_call: TRBJ1-1
cdr3_nt: TGTGCCAGCAGTTACAAGGTGGGCACTGAAGCTTTCTTT
cdr3_aa: CASSYKVGTEAFF

clone_size: -
v_call: TRBV4-1
d_call: -
j_call: TRBJ2-1
cdr3_nt: TGCGCCAGCAGCCAAGTGAATGAGCAGTTCTTC
cdr3_aa: CASSQVNEQFF

clone_size: few
v_call: TRBV10-1
d_call: -
j_call: TRBJ2-1
cdr3_nt: TGCGCCAGCAGTGAGGGGACCGACCTTTACAATGAGCAGTTCTTC
cdr3_aa: CASSEGTDLYNEQFF